The 28 T cell receptor beta chains presented below share a single source sample, sequenced in a study of blood T cell repertoires in COVID-19. Repertoires were generated with immunoSEQ multiplex PCR, while TCRdb's copy carries only in-frame clones and drops some. The sample gives 25,000 to 35,000 clones, roughly 85% of which show up once; 7% to 8.5% is in the top ten. Sample: peripheral blood. These receptors all come from a human donor in a cohort sampled during active COVID-19.

The CDR3 DNA follows: TGTGCCAGCAGCTCCGGGACTAGCGGGAGAACGGGTTTCTTC. It yields the protein CASSSGTSGRTGFF. The rearrangement uses TRBV7-2 and TRBJ2-1; the match to TRBD2 covers 14 bases. V dropped 4 bases and J dropped 16; count of bases not matched to a gene: 9. This CDR3 spans 14 amino acids. Looked up from germline, CDR1 is SGHTA and CDR2 is FQGNSA.

The V gene is TRBV6-5, the J gene TRBJ2-1, with 7 bases identical to TRBD2. This CDR3 is 15 amino acids long. J lost 6 bases, V lost 6 bases, and 11 bases had no gene match. Germline CDR1 MNHEY, CDR2 SVGAGI. The CDR3 DNA reads TGTGCCAGCAGCCTCGGTTCAGGGAGGGGCAATGAGCAGTTCTTC. Protein sequence: CASSLGSGRGNEQFF.

The V and J genes are TRBV19 and TRBJ1-3, with 7 bases identical to TRBD1. The trim removed 7 bases at V and 2 bases at J, leaving 5 bases unmatched. The CDR3 covers 14 residues. Germline-derived CDR1 and CDR2 are LNHDA and SQIVND (reference sequence). Here the CDR3 reads CASTVTGTGNTIYF. CDR3 DNA sequence: TGTGCCAGTACTGTGACAGGGACTGGAAACACCATATATTTT. Full variable domain (remainder filled in from reference TRBV19 and TRBJ1-3): DGGITQSPKYLFRKEGQNVTLSCEQNLNHDAMYWYRQDPGQGLRLIYYSQIVNDFQKGDIAEGYSVSREKKESFPLTVTSAQKNPTAFYLCASTVTGTGNTIYFGEGSWLTVV.

The gene calls are TRBV7-8 and TRBJ1-4, with a tentative D call TRBD1 (6 bases). The V and J ends lost 0 bases and 1 base respectively, with 6 bases between them. Germline V gives CDR1 SGHVS, CDR2 FQNEAQ. The CDR3 contains 15 residues. The CDR3 nucleotides are TGTGCCAGCAGCTTAGCAGGGGGAACTAATGAAAAACTGTTTTTT. It codes for CASSLAGGTNEKLFF.

This chain links TRBV5-1 with TRBJ2-2, with 9 bases that match TRBD2. Germline CDR1 and CDR2: SGHRS and YFSETQ. V shed 4 bases, J shed 5 bases, and the junction held 12 bases outside the gene matches. The CDR3 runs 17 residues. Written as DNA, the CDR3 is TGCGCCAGCAGCCTACACTTTAGCGGGGGTGGAACCGGGGAGCTGTTTTTT. Protein product: CASSLHFSGGGTGELFF.

The rearrangement joins TRBV6-5 to TRBJ1-5, with unresolved D. Germline V gene data show CDR1 as MNHEY and CDR2 as SVGAGI. This CDR3 spans 15 amino acids. V lost 7 bases and J 2 bases, leaving 15 bases between the germline ends. This chain's CDR3 is CASKLTGLGNQPQHF. The DNA of the CDR3 is TGTGCCAGCAAGTTGACGGGGTTGGGCAATCAGCCCCAGCATTTT.

The rearrangement links TRBV4-1 to TRBJ2-5, with D perhaps TRBD1 (5 bases). Germline-derived CDR1 and CDR2 are MGHRA and YSYEKL. This CDR3 spans 15 amino acids. Trimming shortened V by 4 bases and J by 1 base, and 13 bases separated the two germline ends. The CDR3 bases are TGCGCCAGCAGCCGGCAACAGGTTTTCCAAGAGACCCAGTACTTC. Translated, it gives CASSRQQVFQETQYF.

The chain is built from TRBV7-3 and TRBJ2-1, with a tentative D call TRBD2 (5 bases). V was cut by 5 bases and J by 9 bases, with 14 bases left in between. This CDR3 contains 13 residues. CDR1 and CDR2 from the germline V gene are SGHTA and FQGTGA. In nucleotides, the CDR3 is TGTGCCAGCAGCGCACTAGTGACGGGTGAGCAGTTCTTC. Its protein is CASSALVTGEQFF. Filled out from reference TRBV7-3 and TRBJ2-1, the complete variable domain reads GAGVSQTPSNKVTEKGKYVELRCDPISGHTALYWYRQSLGQGPEFLIYFQGTGAADDSGLPNDRFFAVRPEGSVSTLKIQRTERGDSAVYLCASSALVTGEQFFGPGTRLTVL.

This chain links TRBV7-8 with TRBJ1-5; D ambiguous. The length of the CDR3 is 16 residues. The V end lost 5 bases, the J end lost 1 base, and 15 bases lay between the germline ends. Germline CDR1 and CDR2: SGHVS and FQNEAQ. CDR3 protein: CASSLSQTTSNQPQHF. The DNA for the CDR3 is TGTGCCAGCAGCCTGTCCCAAACTACAAGCAATCAGCCCCAGCATTTT. Drawing the rest from reference TRBV7-8 and TRBJ1-5, the complete variable domain is GAGVSQSPRYKVAKRGQDVALRCDPISGHVSLFWYQQALGQGPEFLTYFQNEAQLDKSGLPSDRFFAERPEGSVSTLKIQRTQQEDSAVYLCASSLSQTTSNQPQHFGDGTRLSIL.

The rearrangement joins TRBV5-8 to TRBJ2-4; TRBD1 matches at 7 bases. Germline V gives CDR1 SGHTS, CDR2 YDEGEE. With V trimmed by 3 bases and J by 1 base, 4 bases remained unmatched. The CDR3 is made up of 15 amino acids. CDR3 protein: CASSYLQGAKNIQYF. CDR3 sequence (DNA): TGTGCCAGCAGCTACCTACAGGGGGCCAAAAACATTCAGTACTTC.

The V gene is TRBV11-2, the J gene TRBJ2-7; D might be TRBD1 (6 bases). The CDR3 is 13 residues long. Between the trimmed V and J ends, which lost 5 bases and 2 bases, there was a span of 10 bases. CDR1 and CDR2 (germline): SGHAT, FQNNGV. The CDR3 loop is CASSGDTTYEQYF. The CDR3 coding sequence is TGTGCCAGCAGCGGGGACACCACCTACGAGCAGTACTTC.

The rearrangement links TRBV7-8 to TRBJ1-6; 12 bases fit TRBD1. Germline V CDR1 and CDR2: SGHVS, FQNEAQ. J was trimmed by 9 bases and V by 5 bases; bases with no gene match: 8. CDR3 length equals 16 residues. The CDR3 DNA follows: TGTGCCAGCAGCAGTCGGGACAGGGGGCTAAGTTCACCCCTCCACTTT. Amino acid sequence: CASSSRDRGLSSPLHF.

The chain joins TRBV6-5 to TRBJ1-1; the D gene is possibly TRBD1 (5 bases). Trimming left V 6 bases short and J 7 bases short, with 15 bases between. The CDR3 length is 13 residues. The germline gives CDR1 MNHEY, CDR2 SVGAGI. DNA of the CDR3: TGTGCCAGCAGCTCGACAGTGGTCAATGAAGCTTTCTTT. It codes for CASSSTVVNEAFF.

The chain links TRBV6-2 or TRBV6-3 to TRBJ1-1, with 7 bases that match TRBD1. V lost 2 bases and J lost 1; bases outside the gene matches: 7. The germline CDR1 and CDR2 sequences are MNHEY and SVGEGT. The CDR3 totals 16 residues. The CDR3 nucleotides read TGTGCCAGCAGTTACATGAGGGGGCGCGGGAACACTGAAGCTTTCTTT. The encoded protein is CASSYMRGRGNTEAFF.

As regards this clone: At one end, the junction sequence differs from germline, possibly due to a read error. The chain carries TRBV5-1 and TRBJ1-4, with D unclear. The V gene's germline CDR1 is SGHRS and CDR2 YFSETQ. The CDR3 totals 13 residues. The CDR3 here is CASSLATNEKLFF. CDR3 DNA: TGCGCCAGCAGCTTGGCAACAAATGAAAAACTGTTTTTT.

This clone was picked up one time. This chain links TRBV6-5 with TRBJ1-5; D gene uncertain. This CDR3 is 12 amino acids long. The ends were cut back, 5 bases at V and 5 bases at J, with 7 bases in the middle. Germline V gene lookup returns CDR1 MNHEY and CDR2 SVGAGI. CDR3 in amino acids: CASSQLHQPQHF. The CDR3, as DNA: TGTGCCAGCAGTCAACTGCATCAGCCCCAGCATTTT.

V and J are TRBV5-5 and TRBJ1-6, with 7 nucleotides matching TRBD1. V lost 4 bases and J lost 0; bases outside the gene matches: 4. This CDR3 is 16 amino acids long. Germline V CDR1 and CDR2: SGHKS, YYEKEE (reference sequence). Written as DNA, the CDR3 is TGTGCCAGCAGCCTGGGACAGCTCTCCTATAATTCACCCCTCCACTTT. This encodes CASSLGQLSYNSPLHF. Drawing the rest from reference TRBV5-5 and TRBJ1-6, the complete variable domain is DAGVTQSPTHLIKTRGQQVTLRCSPISGHKSVSWYQQVLGQGPQFIFQYYEKEERGRGNFPDRFSARQFPNYSSELNVNALLLGDSALYLCASSLGQLSYNSPLHFGNGTRLTVT.

The CDR3 DNA sequence: TGTGCCAGCAAGAACGGCGGCAGCTCCTACAATGAGCAGTTCTTC. It encodes CASKNGGSSYNEQFF. The V and J genes are TRBV6-6 and TRBJ2-1; no clear D gene. Germline CDR1 and CDR2: MNHNY and SVGAGI (reference sequence). Between the trimmed V and J ends, which lost 7 bases and 0 bases, there was a span of 13 bases. CDR3 length: 15 amino acids.

This rearrangement joins TRBV7-8 to TRBJ2-4; 11 bases are a match to TRBD2. In germline, CDR1 is SGHVS, CDR2 FQNEAQ. Unmatched junction bases numbered 9, after V lost 5 bases and J lost 0 bases. The CDR3 sequence is 18 residues long. CDR3 in amino acids: CASSLLAGGTIAKNIQYF. The CDR3 coding sequence is TGTGCCAGCAGCCTCCTAGCGGGGGGAACTATAGCCAAAAACATTCAGTACTTC.

This clone was counted once. The chain has TRBV23-1 and TRBJ1-1; TRBD1 agrees at 8 bases. TRBV23-1 has ORF status, its function being uncertain. The CDR3 consists of 17 residues. J lost 3 bases, V lost 3 bases, and 12 bases had no gene match. The CDR3 DNA follows: TGCGCCAGCAGTCATTTGACAGGGGCCCCTATAGACACTGAAGCTTTCTTT. It encodes CASSHLTGAPIDTEAFF.

J is TRBJ2-5 and V is TRBV6-6; 10 nucleotides agree with TRBD2. Per germline, CDR1 MNHNY and CDR2 SVGAGI (reference sequence). This CDR3 comprises 16 residues. V gave up 7 bases and J gave up 3 bases; unmatched junction bases: 11. CDR3 sequence reads: CASKTLAGAYKETQYF. CDR3 coding DNA: TGTGCCAGCAAGACCCTAGCGGGAGCGTATAAAGAGACCCAGTACTTC.

This clone was counted a single time. The J gene is TRBJ2-1, the V gene TRBV2; 7 nucleotides agree with TRBD2. Per the germline V gene, CDR1 is SNHLY and CDR2 is FYNNEI. V lost 0 bases and J lost 0; bases outside the gene matches: 2. The CDR3 consists of 16 residues. CDR3 in amino acids: CASSEARGSSYNEQFF. The CDR3 coding sequence is TGTGCCAGCAGTGAAGCGCGGGGGAGCTCCTACAATGAGCAGTTCTTC.

J is TRBJ2-1 and V is TRBV6-5, with D perhaps TRBD2 (6 bases). The V end lost 6 bases, the J end lost 1 base, and 10 bases lay between the germline ends. The CDR3 length is 14 residues. The germline CDR1 and CDR2 sequences are MNHEY and SVGAGI. The CDR3 sequence: CASSLSGSYNEQFF. The CDR3 DNA reads as TGTGCCAGCAGCTTAAGCGGGTCCTACAATGAGCAGTTCTTC.

The rearrangement links TRBV27 to TRBJ2-1; unclear D gene. CDR3 size: 13 residues. Trimming removed 2 bases from V and 6 bases from J, with 8 bases in between. Germline CDR1 reads MNHEY; CDR2 reads SMNVEV (reference sequence). The CDR3: CASSLLGPNEQFF. The CDR3 DNA follows: TGTGCCAGCAGTTTACTAGGCCCCAATGAGCAGTTCTTC.

The chain carries TRBV3-1 (or the pseudogene TRBV3-2) and TRBJ2-3, with TRBD2 as a possible D gene (6 bases). In germline, CDR1 is LGHDT, CDR2 YNNKEL (reference sequence). This CDR3 has 15 residues. The germline V and J ends were trimmed by 3 bases and 1 base, with 11 bases remaining between them. The CDR3 sequence: CASSQGRGGTDTQYF. CDR3 coding DNA: TGTGCCAGCAGCCAGGGGCGGGGAGGCACAGATACGCAGTATTTT.

The chain recombines TRBV28 with TRBJ1-5, with 7 bases lining up with TRBD1. The CDR3 totals 14 residues. Germline CDR1 and CDR2: MDHEN and SYDVKM. V dropped 4 bases and J dropped 5; count of bases not matched to a gene: 5. The DNA of the CDR3 is TGTGCCAGCAGTTCCACAGGGGAGTATCAGCCCCAGCATTTT. Protein: CASSSTGEYQPQHF. Full variable domain (outside the CDR3, taken from reference TRBV28 and TRBJ1-5): DVKVTQSSRYLVKRTGEKVFLECVQDMDHENMFWYRQDPGLGLRLIYFSYDVKMKEKGDIPEGYSVSREKKERFSLILESASTNQTSMYLCASSSTGEYQPQHFGDGTRLSIL.

This clone was picked up a small number of times. The genes are TRBV18 and TRBJ2-7; TRBD2 aligns across 12 bases. This CDR3 region has 15 residues. The V segment lost 2 bases and the J segment 5 bases; nucleotides outside the gene matches: 4. Germline-derived CDR1 and CDR2 are KGHSH and LQKENI. The CDR3 region has the DNA TGTGCCAGCTCACCAGCGACTAGCGGGAGTGACGAGCAGTACTTC. Translated, it gives CASSPATSGSDEQYF.

The gene calls are TRBV5-1 and TRBJ1-1; TRBD1 might be the D (5 bases). The CDR3 is made up of 13 amino acids. V dropped 1 base and J dropped 4 bases, with 8 bases sitting between them. Germline assignment: CDR1 SGHRS and CDR2 YFSETQ. The CDR3 sequence: CASSLQGSTEAFF. DNA of the CDR3: TGCGCCAGCAGCTTGCAGGGAAGCACTGAAGCTTTCTTT.